This T cell receptor beta chain was sequenced in a study of blood T cell repertoires in COVID-19. Across the study: Samples of COVID-19 (acute and convalescent) were obtained from the United States, Italy and Spain. The cDNA or gDNA used as material had been derived from T cells, B-cell-depleted T cells, or PBMCs.

The CDR3 totals 14 residues. The germline V and J ends were trimmed by 3 bases and 1 base, with 9 bases remaining between them. In germline, CDR1 is KGHSH, CDR2 LQKENI. Under the authors' procedure: Amplified reference gene primers provided the basis for estimating nucleated cell counts. This table comes from immunoSEQ multiplex PCR, and its TCRdb copy is limited to in-frame clones, with some not included. D and trimming were read from the DNA, whereas the V and J calls and clone size are those reported in that table. The repertoire holds 85,000 to 110,000 clones, nearly 90% seen once, with 3.1% in the top ten.

V and J are TRBV18 and TRBJ1-1; D is possibly TRBD1 (6 bases). Sample: peripheral blood. The source is a man in his forties or fifties in a cohort sampled during active COVID-19. The CDR3 reads CASSPRDKNTEAFF. The CDR3 DNA reads TGTGCCAGCTCACCCCGGGACAAGAACACTGAAGCTTTCTTT.